The entry below describes one T cell receptor beta chain. Its target is not known. This record comes from a study of shared clonotypes between healthy human individuals. TCRdb's copy holds only in-frame clones and misses some; the assay was immunoSEQ multiplex PCR. Here the sample spans over a million clones, 78% being singletons. Negatively enriched CD4+ T cells were divided by CD45RA into naive and memory. CDR3 length: 17 amino acids. The J segment lost 5 bases and the V segment lost 4 bases, leaving 12 bases of the junction unmatched. Germline CDR1 KGHSH, CDR2 LQKENI. Overall study findings and caveats: Read depth was anticipated to influence clonotype sharing among donors. Sorted-subset sequencing, rarefaction showed, was incomplete despite large depth.

This receptor was obtained from a man aged 18 to 29 in good health. Some clones in this sample may be carry-over from other donors' samples. V and J are TRBV18 and TRBJ2-2; TRBD2 aligns across 8 bases. The sequencing sample was made of memory CD4+ T cells from PBMCs. Subset described: CD45RA-negative fraction. The chain's CDR3 is CASSQQTSGGGTGELFF. The CDR3 DNA reads TGTGCCAGCTCACAACAAACTAGCGGAGGGGGAACCGGGGAGCTGTTTTTT.